In this sample, the clone carrying this TCR beta chain turned up many times. This entry comes from a study of response to subunit inactivated influenza vaccine. The V and J ends lost 4 bases and 5 bases respectively, with 10 bases between them. This CDR3 has 13 residues. Germline V gives CDR1 SGHRS, CDR2 YFSETQ. TCRdb used MiXCR to reprocess the RT-PCR reads, holding one entry per CDR3 protein. Seen here are some 640,000 distinct CDR3 sequences, around 14% observed once, and the top ten hold roughly 6.4%. The V and J genes are TRBV5-1 and TRBJ2-1; no definite D call. Sequences were derived from PBMCs from blood, sampled around 15 days before vaccination. This TCR was sampled from a man aged 50 or older who received an inactivated influenza vaccine. The CDR3 loop is CASSEDQNNEQFF. CDR3 sequence (DNA): TGCGCCAGCAGCGAGGACCAAAACAATGAGCAGTTCTTC. Variable domain in full (rest from reference TRBV5-1 and TRBJ2-1): KAGVTQTPRYLIKTRGQQVTLSCSPISGHRSVSWYQQTPGQGLQFLFEYFSETQRNKGNFPGRFSGRQFSNSRSEMNVSTLELGDSALYLCASSEDQNNEQFFGPGTRLTVL.